This TCR beta chain was captured in a study of post-analysis software for immune sequencing data. Study conclusions and caveats: There were five TRBV segments more frequent in patients than controls, and TRBV5-6, TRBV5-1 and TRBV20-1 were among them.

As regards this clonotype: Antigen: not known.

This CDR3 contains 17 residues. Germline V gene sequence: CDR1 SNHLY, CDR2 FYNNEI. The junction had 6 bases not matched to a gene; V was cut back by 1 base and J by 1 base. The TCR beta cDNA libraries carried unique molecular identifiers. TCRdb re-called the PCR reads with MiXCR, one entry per CDR3 protein. The table has roughly 570,000 distinct CDR3 sequences, roughly 34% seen once. The chain has TRBV2 and TRBJ2-2; 7 bases align to TRBD2. The receptor was isolated from a girl aged 2-17 years with multiple sclerosis. Sequences were obtained from blood. The CDR3 region is CASSEGAGGGNTGELFF. In DNA form, the CDR3 reads TGTGCCAGCAGTGAAGGCGCCGGCGGGGGGAACACCGGGGAGCTGTTTTTT.